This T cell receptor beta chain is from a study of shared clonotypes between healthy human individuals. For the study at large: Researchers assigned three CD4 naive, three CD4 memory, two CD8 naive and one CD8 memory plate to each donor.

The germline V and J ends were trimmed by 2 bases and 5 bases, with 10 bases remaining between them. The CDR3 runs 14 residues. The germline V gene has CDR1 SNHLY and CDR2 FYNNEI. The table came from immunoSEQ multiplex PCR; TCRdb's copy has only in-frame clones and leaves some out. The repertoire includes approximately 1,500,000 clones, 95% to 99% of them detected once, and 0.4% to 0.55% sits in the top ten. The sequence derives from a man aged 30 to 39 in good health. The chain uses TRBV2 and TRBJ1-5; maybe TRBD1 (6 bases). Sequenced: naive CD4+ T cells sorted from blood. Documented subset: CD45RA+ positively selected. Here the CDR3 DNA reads TGTGCCAGCAGTGAATGGACAGACGATCAGCCCCAGCATTTT. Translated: CASSEWTDDQPQHF.